This TCR beta chain was identified in a study of regulatory T cells in long-lasting Graves disease. Study-wide points: Public clonotype sharing was higher in persistent than newly diagnosed patients.

Researchers made TCR beta libraries by using iRepertoire HTBI primers and running Arm-PCR on CDR3 regions. Original analysis: Taken together, the samples had 62 TRBV and approximately 13 TRBJ segments identified. TCRdb reprocessed the multiplex PCR reads via MiXCR and lists one record per CDR3 protein. TCRdb's processing, not the study's, gives the V and J calls here. The table has roughly 490,000 distinct CDR3 sequences, under 25% seen once. Time point here: persistent/refractory GD, antithyroid drugs over 5 years with positive TRAb. The TCR library used RNA extracted from PBMCs. Investigators report Graves' disease was diagnosed under American Thyroid Association guidelines. This clonotype came up a few times. Its antigen is unknown. This CDR3 spans 13 amino acids. V lost 0 bases and J 6 bases, leaving 8 bases between the germline ends. CDR1 and CDR2 from the germline V gene are LGHNT and FRNRAP.

The sample here was peripheral blood mononuclear cells (PBMCs), taken when the disease was refractory, from a patient treated with antithyroid drugs. This receptor was identified in a female donor with Graves disease. The V and J genes are TRBV12-5 and TRBJ1-1, with unresolved D. The CDR3 DNA follows: TGTGCTAGTGGTTTGGTGGGGTTGTCTGAAGCTTTCTTT. As protein: CASGLVGLSEAFF.